This TCR beta chain was profiled in a study of T cells in Graves' hyperthyroidism and ophthalmopathy. The wider study: At initial diagnosis, before any treatment had begun, peripheral blood was obtained. General study points: It was a median around 6 months before onset that the model predicted ophthalmopathy. Researchers found most expanded thyroid clonotypes above 0.001 in blood as well.

What was amplified from RNA transcripts were TCR beta CDR3 regions. A first-round RT-PCR of the TCR CDR3 used the HTBI primer set. TCRdb re-analysed the multiplex PCR reads in MiXCR, keeping a single row per CDR3 protein. The table has about 560,000 distinct CDR3 sequences, less than 20% seen once. V lost 1 base and J 0 bases, leaving 7 bases between the germline ends. Germline V gene lookup returns CDR1 KGHSH and CDR2 LQKENI. CDR3 size: 15 residues. A note on this clonotype: Its matching antigen is unknown.

PBMCs were derived from 9.5 to 10 ml fresh peripheral blood. Sequencing input: blood. The sequence derives from a woman aged 30 to 39 with Graves' hyperthyroidism. The V and J genes are TRBV18 and TRBJ1-5; D gene unclear. The CDR3 loop is CASSPQRDSNQPQHF. CDR3 nucleotide sequence: TGTGCCAGCTCACCACAAAGGGATAGCAATCAGCCCCAGCATTTT.